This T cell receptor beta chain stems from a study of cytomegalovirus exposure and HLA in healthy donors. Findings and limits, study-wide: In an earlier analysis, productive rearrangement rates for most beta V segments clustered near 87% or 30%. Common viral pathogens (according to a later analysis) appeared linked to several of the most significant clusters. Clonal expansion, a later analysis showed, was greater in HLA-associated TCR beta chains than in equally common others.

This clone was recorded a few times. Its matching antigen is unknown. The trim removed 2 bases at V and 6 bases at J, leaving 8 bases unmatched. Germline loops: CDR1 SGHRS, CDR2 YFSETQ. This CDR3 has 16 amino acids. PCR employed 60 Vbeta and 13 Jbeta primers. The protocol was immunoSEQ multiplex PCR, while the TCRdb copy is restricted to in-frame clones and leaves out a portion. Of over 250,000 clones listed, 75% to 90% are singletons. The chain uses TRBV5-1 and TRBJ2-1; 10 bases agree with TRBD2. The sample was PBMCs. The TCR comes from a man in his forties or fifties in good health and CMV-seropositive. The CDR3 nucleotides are TGCGCCAGCAGCTTAAGAGCGGGAGGGGGCCTCAATGAGCAGTTCTTC. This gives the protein CASSLRAGGGLNEQFF. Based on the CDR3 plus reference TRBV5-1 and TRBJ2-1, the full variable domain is KAGVTQTPRYLIKTRGQQVTLSCSPISGHRSVSWYQQTPGQGLQFLFEYFSETQRNKGNFPGRFSGRQFSNSRSEMNVSTLELGDSALYLCASSLRAGGGLNEQFFGPGTRLTVL.